Below, 14 T cell receptor beta chains from the same sample are listed, as sequenced in a study of beta chain features in type 1 diabetes. Expressed TCRB transcripts were sequenced because the entire RNA isolate underwent reverse transcription. Sequencing was performed with immunoSEQ multiplex PCR; in TCRdb, only in-frame clones are kept and a portion is missing. This sample carries approximately 120,000 clones, 40% of them seen once, and the ten largest clones take 0.065%. Material: stem cell memory CD4+ T cells from blood. The origin of the receptors is a young woman in good health.

The chain employs TRBV7-8 and TRBJ1-2; D is uncertain. With 5 bases removed from V and 8 bases from J, the gap between germline ends came to 15 bases. The CDR3 is 13 residues long. The germline CDR1 and CDR2 sequences are SGHVS and FQNEAQ. DNA of the CDR3: TGTGCCAGCAGCCCCTCGGGGATGGGGGGCTACACCTTC. It codes for CASSPSGMGGYTF.

V usage is TRBV29-1 and J usage is TRBJ2-2; D possibly corresponds to TRBD1 (5 bases). Germline CDR1 SQVTM, CDR2 ANQGSEA. The CDR3 extends over 12 amino acids. The V gene lost 4 bases and the J gene lost 9 bases, with 12 bases spanning the gap. The CDR3 coding sequence is TGCAGCGTTGGGCTCTTGGGGCGGGAGCTGTTTTTT. Its translation is CSVGLLGRELFF.

This clone is a singleton in its sample. V usage is TRBV11-3 and J usage is TRBJ2-7; D possibly corresponds to TRBD1 (5 bases). CDR3 length: 11 amino acids. The germline gives CDR1 SGHNT, CDR2 YENEEA. Trimming shortened V by 7 bases and J by 9 bases, and 13 bases separated the two germline ends. In DNA form, the CDR3 reads TGTGCCAGCACAGGGCGGCCCCGGCAGTACTTC. Translating it yields CASTGRPRQYF. The whole variable domain, filled in from reference TRBV11-3 and TRBJ2-7, reads EAGVVQSPRYKIIEKKQPVAFWCNPISGHNTLYWYLQNLGQGPELLIRYENEEAVDDSQLPKDRFSAERLKGVDSTLKIQPAELGDSAVYLCASTGRPRQYFGPGTRLTVT.

The chain has TRBV18 and TRBJ2-1, with 11 positions matching TRBD2. The CDR3 has 17 residues. V lost 3 bases, J lost 9 bases, and 13 bases stayed unmatched. Germline lookup yields CDR1 KGHSH and CDR2 LQKENI. CDR3 in amino acids: CASSPFLTSGKGGEQFF. As DNA, the CDR3 is TGTGCCAGCTCACCGTTCCTGACTAGCGGGAAAGGGGGTGAGCAGTTCTTC.

V and J are TRBV7-2 and TRBJ2-5; a possible D gene is TRBD2 (6 bases). Per the germline V gene, CDR1 is SGHTA and CDR2 is FQGNSA. The CDR3 contains 11 residues. Trimming took 6 bases from V and 13 from J, leaving 15 bases between them. The CDR3 region is CASRFAGTSYF. In DNA, the CDR3 is TGTGCCAGCAGGTTCGCCGGGACTTCGTACTTC.

This clone was seen a few times. The chain employs TRBV7-9 and TRBJ1-1; 8 bases fit TRBD1. The CDR3 consists of 14 residues. V trimming: 5 bases; J trimming: 7 bases; junction bases outside the gene matches: 9. Looked up from germline, CDR1 is SEHNR and CDR2 is FQNEAQ (reference sequence). The CDR3 bases are TGTGCCAGCAGCCCTACTAGGGACAGGAATGAAGCTTTCTTT. It encodes CASSPTRDRNEAFF.

This clone was seen only a few times. The chain couples TRBV28 to TRBJ2-7, with 8 bases lining up with TRBD1. There are 14 residues in the CDR3. CDR1 is MDHEN and CDR2 is SYDVKM in the germline V gene. V trimming: 6 bases; J trimming: 3 bases; junction bases outside the gene matches: 7. The CDR3 DNA reads as TGTGCCAGCAGGAGGACAGGGCCCTTCTACGAGCAGTACTTC. It specifies CASRRTGPFYEQYF.

The rearrangement uses TRBV28 and TRBJ2-7; D possibly corresponds to TRBD2 (6 bases). Trimming cost V 7 bases and J 0 bases, with 16 bases left between them. The CDR3 extends over 15 amino acids. The germline gives CDR1 MDHEN, CDR2 SYDVKM. CDR3 DNA sequence: TGTGCCAGCACCCACCCCGGGGGAAGCTCCTACGAGCAGTACTTC. The encoded protein is CASTHPGGSSYEQYF.

The chain carries TRBV6-1 and TRBJ2-6; TRBD1 matches 7 bases. V trimming: 4 bases; J trimming: 2 bases; junction bases outside the gene matches: 2. Germline V gene lookup returns CDR1 MNHNS and CDR2 SASEGT. The CDR3 is 15 amino acids. CDR3 loop: CASSAGQAGANVLTF. CDR3 coding DNA: TGTGCCAGCAGTGCCGGACAGGCTGGGGCCAACGTCCTGACTTTC.

V and J are TRBV27 and TRBJ2-7, with 7 bases lining up with TRBD1. Germline V CDR1 and CDR2: MNHEY, SMNVEV (reference sequence). J lost 5 bases, V lost 0 bases, and 7 bases had no gene match. This CDR3 is 15 amino acids long. DNA for the CDR3: TGTGCCAGCAGTTTATCGTTACAGGGGAGACACGAGCAGTACTTC. It is translated as CASSLSLQGRHEQYF.

The rearrangement joins TRBV6-5 to TRBJ2-3; 13 bases agree with TRBD2. Germline lookup yields CDR1 MNHEY and CDR2 SVGAGI. Trimming cost V 7 bases and J 5 bases; bases outside gene matches: 6. This CDR3 has 15 residues. CDR3 residues: CASTTSGRAVDTQYF. The CDR3 DNA is TGTGCCAGCACCACTAGCGGGAGGGCCGTAGATACGCAGTATTTT.

With respect to this clone: Other DNA sequences within the sample encode an identical CDR3. The chain uses TRBV7-9 and TRBJ2-7; no reliable D call. The CDR3 has 12 amino acids. Trimming pared 2 bases from V and 2 bases from J, leaving 4 bases between. CDR1 SEHNR and CDR2 FQNEAQ come from the germline V gene (reference sequence). This CDR3 reads CASSLLAYEQYF. As DNA, the CDR3 is TGTGCCAGCAGCTTATTAGCCTACGAGCAGTACTTC.

This clone turned up a few times. The CDR3 bases are TGTGCCAGCAGCCCAGGGTCATGGCCCGAAAAACTGTTTTTT. It codes for CASSPGSWPEKLFF. The rearrangement uses TRBV6-5 and TRBJ1-4, with D possibly being TRBD1 (5 bases). The length of the CDR3 is 14 residues. In germline, CDR1 is MNHEY, CDR2 SVGAGI. Between the trimmed V and J ends, which lost 6 bases and 8 bases, there was a span of 16 bases.

This clone was counted between two and nine times. The rearrangement links TRBV7-2 to TRBJ2-5; no reliable D call. Trimming took 4 bases from V and 1 from J, leaving 7 bases between them. The CDR3 contains 13 residues. Germline CDR1 is SGHTA and CDR2 is FQGNSA. CDR3 region: CASSWRFQETQYF. The CDR3 region has the DNA TGTGCCAGCAGCTGGCGGTTCCAAGAGACCCAGTACTTC. Drawing the rest from reference TRBV7-2 and TRBJ2-5, the complete variable domain is GAGVSQSPSNKVTEKGKDVELRCDPISGHTALYWYRQSLGQGLEFLIYFQGNSAPDKSGLPSDRFSAERTGGSVSTLTIQRTQQEDSAVYLCASSWRFQETQYFGPGTRLLVL.